The T cell receptor (beta chain) under discussion was sequenced for a study of blood T cells in healthy people across ages. Broader study findings: Shifts in expanded clonotypes may have been confounded by donor CMV status, which was unknown.

A sample-barcoded 5' primer and a J-beta primer mix were used in a second PCR of about 7 to 11 cycles. Each CDR3 protein is one row after TCRdb ran MiXCR on the 5' RACE reads. The sample records more than 1,000,000 distinct CDR3 sequences, roughly a quarter being singletons. This clonotype occurred a few times. Antigen: not known. The V and J ends lost 6 bases and 6 bases respectively, with 11 bases between them. Germline values: CDR1 SEHNR, CDR2 FQNEAQ (reference sequence). The CDR3 length is 12 residues. The same specimen was also included in a second study, on T cells of mothers and their children.

Sequenced material: blood. The TCR sequence derives from a girl between 2 and 10 years old in good health. The rearrangement joins TRBV7-9 to TRBJ1-1, with no clear D. CDR3 amino acids: CASSSTDPEAFF. CDR3 nucleotide sequence: TGTGCCAGCAGTTCTACCGACCCTGAAGCTTTCTTT.